Below are 13 T cell receptor beta chains sequenced from a single sample in a study of cytomegalovirus exposure and HLA in healthy donors. PCR employed 60 Vbeta and 13 Jbeta primers. The repertoire was sequenced with immunoSEQ multiplex PCR; TCRdb's copy has only in-frame clones and lacks some. Its table records tens of thousands of clones. Sequencing was done on a sample of PBMCs. All receptors derive from a man over 45 in good health and CMV-seropositive.

This chain links TRBV10-3 with TRBJ1-1; perhaps TRBD1 as D (6 bases). Trimming removed 4 bases from V and 4 bases from J, with 16 bases in between. This CDR3 has 15 amino acids. CDR1 ENHRY and CDR2 SYGVKD come from the germline V gene. The CDR3 sequence is CAISGTQGSGTEAFF. The CDR3 DNA follows: TGTGCCATCAGTGGGACACAGGGTTCGGGCACTGAAGCTTTCTTT.

The chain combines TRBV18 with TRBJ1-3; D is possibly TRBD1 (6 bases). The CDR3 is 16 amino acids. V dropped 0 bases and J dropped 0 bases, with 9 bases sitting between them. CDR1 is KGHSH and CDR2 is LQKENI in the germline V gene. The CDR3, as DNA: TGTGCCAGCTCACCACCAGACAGGTCCTCTGGAAACACCATATATTTT. This translates into CASSPPDRSSGNTIYF.

The chain employs TRBV30 and TRBJ2-2; a weak D match, TRBD1 (5 bases). The V gene's germline CDR1 is GTSNPN and CDR2 SVGIG (reference sequence). The germline V and J ends were trimmed by 3 bases and 5 bases, with 16 bases remaining between them. This CDR3 region has 15 residues. The CDR3 region is CAWRVGVKRTGELFF. CDR3 DNA sequence: TGTGCCTGGAGGGTAGGGGTAAAAAGAACCGGGGAGCTGTTTTTT.

The chain recombines TRBV7-2 with TRBJ2-7; a weak D match, TRBD2 (6 bases). The CDR3 covers 14 residues. Germline V CDR1 and CDR2: SGHTA, FQGNSA. The V and J ends lost 3 bases and 2 bases respectively, with 11 bases between them. The CDR3 DNA reads TGTGCCAGCAGCTTGGGCAGCGGGCCCTACGAGCAGTACTTC. Translation: CASSLGSGPYEQYF.

The rearrangement uses TRBV7-8 and TRBJ2-7; 7 nucleotides agree with TRBD1. The germline gives CDR1 SGHVS, CDR2 FQNEAQ. J lost 7 bases, V lost 5 bases, and 14 bases had no gene match. The CDR3 is 15 amino acids. The CDR3 region is CASSPPGQVPGEQYF. CDR3 nucleotide sequence: TGTGCCAGCAGCCCCCCAGGACAGGTCCCGGGGGAGCAGTACTTC.

The chain couples TRBV27 to TRBJ2-3, with D tentatively TRBD2 (5 bases). This CDR3 has 13 amino acids. Looked up from germline, CDR1 is MNHEY and CDR2 is SMNVEV (reference sequence). V gave up 6 bases and J gave up 1 base, with 8 bases separating them. The CDR3 is CASSGLGTDTQYF. CDR3 coding DNA: TGTGCCAGCAGCGGACTGGGCACAGATACGCAGTATTTT.

The chain combines TRBV28 with TRBJ2-4, with 9 bases fitting TRBD2. The CDR3 contains 16 residues. The V gene end was trimmed by 5 bases and the J gene end by 8 bases; junction bases not matched to a gene: 13. CDR1 and CDR2 (germline): MDHEN, SYDVKM. The CDR3 is CASSPYHSGSRDIQYF. Written as DNA, the CDR3 is TGTGCCAGCAGTCCATACCATAGCGGGAGTAGAGACATTCAGTACTTC.

This chain links TRBV20-1 with TRBJ2-5; D ambiguous. CDR1 DFQATT and CDR2 SNEGSKA come from the germline V gene (reference sequence). The CDR3 loop spans 10 amino acids. V lost 6 bases to trimming and J lost 2 bases, with 4 bases between them. The CDR3 is CSALQETQYF. CDR3 DNA: TGCAGTGCGTTACAAGAGACCCAGTACTTC.

The CDR3: CASSLGEGINYGYTF. CDR3 nucleotide sequence: TGCGCCAGCAGCTTGGGGGAGGGAATTAACTATGGCTACACCTTC. The chain joins TRBV5-1 to TRBJ1-2; D unresolved. CDR3 length equals 15 residues. Trimming left V 0 bases short and J 1 base short, with 10 bases between. Germline V gene data show CDR1 as SGHRS and CDR2 as YFSETQ.

V gene TRBV18 combines with J gene TRBJ2-3; D perhaps matches TRBD2 (6 bases). Trimming removed 3 bases from V and 6 bases from J, with 7 bases in between. The CDR3 spans 12 residues. Per the germline V gene, CDR1 is KGHSH and CDR2 is LQKENI. The CDR3 bases are TGTGCCAGCTCACCGGGAGGCGATACGCAGTATTTT. This codes for CASSPGGDTQYF. Drawing the rest from reference TRBV18 and TRBJ2-3, the complete variable domain is NAGVMQNPRHLVRRRGQEARLRCSPMKGHSHVYWYRQLPEEGLKFMVYLQKENIIDESGMPKERFSAEFPKEGPSILRIQQVVRGDSAAYFCASSPGGDTQYFGPGTRLTVL.

The chain combines TRBV4-1 with TRBJ2-7; D unclear. The CDR3 totals 15 residues. Deletions cut 4 bases from V and 0 bases from J, with 13 bases between. From germline, CDR1 is MGHRA and CDR2 YSYEKL. The CDR3 reads CASSPRGLNSYEQYF. In DNA form, the CDR3 reads TGCGCCAGCAGCCCCCGTGGCCTCAACTCCTACGAGCAGTACTTC.

V and J are TRBV5-6 and TRBJ2-7; a possible D gene is TRBD1 (6 bases). The V and J ends lost 7 bases and 2 bases respectively, with 19 bases between them. CDR3 length equals 15 residues. Germline V gene data show CDR1 as SGHDT and CDR2 as YYEEEE. The CDR3 region is CASGGQMARAYEQYF. CDR3 nucleotides: TGTGCCAGCGGTGGACAGATGGCAAGGGCCTACGAGCAGTACTTC.

This chain links TRBV5-6 with TRBJ2-1; 8 bases match TRBD1. The CDR3 is made up of 14 amino acids. From germline, CDR1 is SGHDT and CDR2 YYEEEE. V lost 4 bases to trimming and J lost 4 bases; unmatched junction nucleotides: 4. CDR3 in DNA: TGTGCCAGCAGCACCGGACAGGGTTACAATGAGCAGTTCTTC. As protein: CASSTGQGYNEQFF.